These T cell receptor beta chains were read from a single sample in a study of T cells in Graves' hyperthyroidism and ophthalmopathy. One entry per CDR3 protein, called by TCRdb with MiXCR from the multiplex PCR reads. This table has hundreds of thousands of distinct CDR3 sequences, around 42% appearing once. The sample taken for sequencing was peripheral blood or thyroid tissue (not recorded which). The source is a young woman with Graves' hyperthyroidism. CDR3s include the opening cysteine and the closing phenylalanine or tryptophan. The D gene is left open where the match is weak. Size tells how often a clone was seen (once, few, many) or the class of an expanded clone, and some rows leave it out.

V gene: TRBV7-2
clone size: -
D gene: -
J gene: TRBJ2-7
CDR3 protein: CASKLLAVTYEQYF
CDR3 DNA: TGTGCCAGCAAGTTGTTAGCAGTAACCTACGAGCAGTACTTC

V gene: TRBV29-1
clone size: -
D gene: -
J gene: TRBJ2-6
CDR3 protein: CSVGGAGVLTF
CDR3 DNA: TGCAGCGTGGGGGGGGCAGGCGTCCTGACTTTC

V gene: TRBV20-1
clone size: few
D gene: -
J gene: TRBJ2-7
CDR3 protein: CSARSLSSYEQYF
CDR3 DNA: TGCAGTGCAAGAAGCCTGAGCTCCTACGAGCAGTACTTC

V gene: TRBV7-3
clone size: many
D gene: -
J gene: TRBJ2-7
CDR3 protein: CASSLTGSEQYF
CDR3 DNA: TGTGCCAGCAGCTTAACAGGATCCGAGCAGTACTTC

V gene: TRBV7-8
clone size: -
D gene: TRBD2
J gene: TRBJ2-7
CDR3 protein: CASSLAGGSDYEQYF
CDR3 DNA: TGTGCCAGCAGCTTAGCGGGGGGGTCTGACTACGAGCAGTACTTC

V gene: TRBV20-1
clone size: -
D gene: -
J gene: TRBJ2-1
CDR3 protein: CSASGSSYNEQFF
CDR3 DNA: TGCAGTGCTAGCGGGAGTTCCTACAATGAGCAGTTCTTC

V gene: TRBV2
clone size: few
D gene: -
J gene: TRBJ1-1
CDR3 protein: CASSALPLGGEVRTEAFF
CDR3 DNA: TGTGCCAGCAGTGCCCTCCCTCTAGGAGGGGAGGTTAGGACTGAAGCTTTCTTT

V gene: TRBV25-1
clone size: -
D gene: -
J gene: TRBJ1-1
CDR3 protein: CASLRTRWTEAFF
CDR3 DNA: TGTGCCAGCTTGCGGACACGGTGGACTGAAGCTTTCTTT

V gene: TRBV6-4
clone size: -
D gene: TRBD2
J gene: TRBJ2-7
CDR3 protein: CASSNGLAGVYEQYF
CDR3 DNA: TGTGCCAGCAGTAACGGACTAGCGGGAGTCTACGAGCAGTACTTC

V gene: TRBV15
clone size: -
D gene: -
J gene: TRBJ1-5
CDR3 protein: CATSRDNSNQHF
CDR3 DNA: TGTGCCACCAGCAGGGACAATAGCAATCAGCATTTT

V gene: TRBV29-1
clone size: once
D gene: -
J gene: TRBJ1-1
CDR3 protein: CRVLGNTEAFF
CDR3 DNA: TGCAGAGTCTTGGGGAACACTGAAGCTTTCTTT

V gene: TRBV2
clone size: -
D gene: -
J gene: TRBJ2-7
CDR3 protein: CASRGRRQQYF
CDR3 DNA: TGTGCCAGCAGGGGACGGCGACAGCAGTACTTC

V gene: TRBV12-3/TRBV12-4
clone size: -
D gene: TRBD1
J gene: TRBJ2-7
CDR3 protein: CASSPTGTGPSYEQYF
CDR3 DNA: TGTGCCAGCAGTCCAACAGGGACAGGGCCCTCCTACGAGCAGTACTTC

V gene: TRBV9
clone size: -
D gene: -
J gene: TRBJ1-4
CDR3 protein: CASSPGSGGEKLFF
CDR3 DNA: TGTGCCAGCAGCCCTGGGTCCGGCGGCGAAAAACTGTTTTTT

V gene: TRBV20-1
clone size: -
D gene: TRBD1
J gene: TRBJ1-6
CDR3 protein: CSATTGANSPLHF
CDR3 DNA: TGCAGTGCAACGACAGGGGCTAATTCACCCCTCCACTTT

V gene: TRBV2
clone size: -
D gene: -
J gene: TRBJ1-1
CDR3 protein: CASGRGSITGNTEAFF
CDR3 DNA: TGTGCCAGCGGCAGGGGTTCCATTACAGGTAACACTGAAGCTTTCTTT

V gene: TRBV29-1
clone size: once
D gene: TRBD2
J gene: TRBJ2-7
CDR3 protein: CSVVGTSGMYEQYF
CDR3 DNA: TGCAGCGTTGTTGGGACTAGCGGGATGTACGAGCAGTACTTC

V gene: TRBV7-4
clone size: -
D gene: -
J gene: TRBJ2-2
CDR3 protein: CASSLFRLTGRNTGELFF
CDR3 DNA: TGTGCCAGCAGCTTATTCCGACTAACGGGACGGAACACCGGGGAGCTGTTTTTT